A single sample gave rise to the 16 T cell receptor beta chains below, sequenced in a study of T cells in Graves' hyperthyroidism and ophthalmopathy. Template material for amplifying TCR beta CDR3 regions consisted of RNA transcripts. When the TCR CDR3 underwent first-round RT-PCR, the HTBI primer set was used. One entry per CDR3 protein, called by TCRdb with MiXCR from the multiplex PCR reads. This repertoire shows roughly 500,000 distinct CDR3 sequences, approximately 23% found once; its top ten account for approximately 49%. The source material was blood. The source is a woman in her sixties or seventies with Graves' ophthalmopathy.

This chain connects TRBV5-1 to TRBJ2-2; 11 bases align to TRBD1. Losses at the gene ends were 2 bases for V and 6 bases for J; bases not matched to a gene: 6. CDR1 is SGHRS, CDR2 YFSETQ, per germline. This CDR3 comprises 16 residues. The CDR3 sequence is CASSLGQGAMSGELFF. CDR3 sequence (DNA): TGCGCCAGCAGCTTAGGACAGGGGGCTATGTCCGGGGAGCTGTTTTTT.

The rearrangement links TRBV6-5 to TRBJ1-2; 8 positions agree with TRBD1. From germline, CDR1 is MNHEY and CDR2 SVGAGI. The junction had 10 bases not matched to a gene; V was cut back by 0 bases and J by 4 bases. CDR3 length equals 17 residues. CDR3 in amino acids: CASSYSFQETGVYGYTF. Written as DNA, the CDR3 is TGTGCCAGCAGTTACTCATTCCAGGAGACAGGGGTCTATGGCTACACCTTC.

This clonotype was seen only once. The chain employs TRBV30 and TRBJ2-2, with 11 bases lining up with TRBD2. This CDR3 has 17 residues. Germline V gives CDR1 GTSNPN, CDR2 SVGIG (reference sequence). The V and J ends lost 1 base and 3 bases, in that order; junction bases with no gene match: 7. Here the CDR3 DNA reads TGTGCCTGGAGTGGACTAGCGGGAAAAGGGGACACCGGGGAGCTGTTTTTT. Translating gives CAWSGLAGKGDTGELFF.

The chain combines TRBV7-9 with TRBJ2-5; 8 bases line up with TRBD2. The CDR3 is 19 residues long. Germline loops: CDR1 SEHNR, CDR2 FQNEAQ (reference sequence). Losses at the gene ends were 7 bases for V and 4 bases for J; bases not matched to a gene: 23. CDR3 amino acids: CASTQKRSGSLLGGETQYF. CDR3 bases: TGTGCCAGCACCCAAAAGCGGAGCGGGAGTTTACTTGGAGGAGAGACCCAGTACTTC. The complete variable domain, with remaining parts taken from reference TRBV7-9 and TRBJ2-5, reads DTGVSQNPRHKITKRGQNVTFRCDPISEHNRLYWYRQTLGQGPEFLTYFQNEAQLEKSRLLSDRFSAERPKGSFSTLEIQRTEQGDSAMYLCASTQKRSGSLLGGETQYFGPGTRLLVL.

The rearrangement uses TRBV27 and TRBJ2-7; 7 nucleotides line up with TRBD2. CDR3 length equals 14 residues. The germline gives CDR1 MNHEY, CDR2 SMNVEV (reference sequence). The junction had 9 bases not matched to a gene; V was cut back by 6 bases and J by 4 bases. The CDR3 sequence: CASSPSGGGYEQYF. The CDR3 DNA follows: TGTGCCAGCAGCCCCTCGGGCGGGGGTTACGAGCAGTACTTC.

This clonotype was detected only a few times. The V call is TRBV10-3, the J call TRBJ2-1; D is unclear. The CDR3 contains 11 residues. V was cut by 3 bases and J by 13 bases, with 10 bases left in between. The V gene's germline CDR1 is ENHRY and CDR2 SYGVKD. The CDR3 region has the DNA TGTGCCATCAGTGATTTACGCAATCAGTTCTTC. Protein sequence: CAISDLRNQFF.

This clonotype was observed a handful of times. This sequence joins TRBV20-1 and TRBJ2-1; D is unclear. Trimming stripped 6 bases from V and 4 bases from J, with 10 bases between. Germline V gives CDR1 DFQATT, CDR2 SNEGSKA (reference sequence). The CDR3 is made up of 12 amino acids. The CDR3 here is CSAAQAYNEQFF. CDR3 coding DNA: TGCAGTGCCGCCCAAGCTTACAATGAGCAGTTCTTC.

The chain links TRBV7-2 to TRBJ1-3; D is uncertain. Germline loops: CDR1 SGHTA, CDR2 FQGNSA. Trimming removed 5 bases from V and 3 bases from J, with 11 bases in between. The CDR3 loop spans 14 amino acids. The CDR3 loop is CASSPRNSGNTIYF. The CDR3, as DNA: TGTGCCAGCAGCCCAAGAAATAGTGGAAACACCATATATTTT.

In its sample, this clonotype was seen once. A single base separates this from a much larger clone, so it may be a read error. The rearrangement links TRBV2 to TRBJ2-1, with TRBD2 identical over 9 bases. The CDR3 loop spans 12 amino acids. Trimming at V came to 8 bases and at J to 10 bases, leaving 6 bases not matched to a gene. Germline CDR1 is SNHLY and CDR2 is FYNNEI. The CDR3 here is CASEREVHEQFF. The CDR3 DNA follows: TGTGCCAGCGAGCGGGAGGTTCACGAGCAGTTCTTC.

The V gene is TRBV27, the J gene TRBJ2-7, with D unresolved. The ends were cut back, 6 bases at V and 3 bases at J, with 12 bases in the middle. The CDR3 loop spans 13 amino acids. CDR1 and CDR2 (germline): MNHEY, SMNVEV (reference sequence). CDR3 bases: TGTGCCAGCAGCCTAAGGTTGGACTACGAGCAGTACTTC. Translation: CASSLRLDYEQYF.

The V and J genes are TRBV4-1 and TRBJ2-3; D not certain. The ends were cut back, 4 bases at V and 5 bases at J, with 10 bases in the middle. Germline V gene sequence: CDR1 MGHRA, CDR2 YSYEKL. There are 13 residues in the CDR3. In DNA, the CDR3 is TGCGCCAGCAGCCCCGGTAAATTAGATACGCAGTATTTT. Amino acids: CASSPGKLDTQYF.

This clonotype was counted at least ten times. The chain is built from TRBV28 and TRBJ2-1, with 9 positions matching TRBD2. Trimming removed 2 bases from V and 9 bases from J; junction bases left unmatched: 5. The CDR3 totals 14 residues. Germline loops: CDR1 MDHEN, CDR2 SYDVKM. The CDR3: CASSLAGGRSEQFF. CDR3 nucleotides: TGTGCCAGCAGTTTAGCGGGAGGGAGGAGTGAGCAGTTCTTC.

This clonotype has ten or more counts. The J gene is TRBJ1-2, the V gene TRBV2; 7 nucleotides match TRBD1. Germline-derived CDR1 and CDR2 are SNHLY and FYNNEI. Unmatched junction bases numbered 3, after V lost 6 bases and J lost 2 bases. The CDR3 loop spans 13 amino acids. The CDR3 loop reads CASRTGPNYGYTF. CDR3 sequence (DNA): TGTGCCAGCAGGACAGGGCCAAACTATGGCTACACCTTC.

This clonotype was seen many times. The chain combines TRBV6-5 with TRBJ2-7, with D possibly TRBD2 on 5 matching bases. Germline-derived CDR1 and CDR2 are MNHEY and SVGAGI. V was pared by 0 bases and J by 4 bases, with 19 bases between. The CDR3 has 17 amino acids. The CDR3 is CASSYSGSRTLEYEQYF. The CDR3 nucleotides are TGTGCCAGCAGTTACTCGGGCTCTAGGACTCTAGAGTACGAGCAGTACTTC.

This clonotype was counted between two and nine times. The gene calls are TRBV10-2 and TRBJ2-2; TRBD2 aligns across 9 bases. Trimming removed 4 bases from V and 3 bases from J; junction bases left unmatched: 6. The CDR3 sequence is 16 residues long. Germline values: CDR1 WSHSY, CDR2 SAAADI. The CDR3 DNA follows: TGCGCCAGCAGTGTGGCGCTAGCGGGGTACACCGGGGAGCTGTTTTTT. This codes for CASSVALAGYTGELFF.

To note about this clonotype: The junction shows a germline mismatch at one end, possibly a read error. V and J are TRBV28 and TRBJ2-3; TRBD1 matches 8 bases. CDR1 MDHEN and CDR2 SYDVKM come from the germline V gene. This CDR3 has 16 amino acids. CDR3 in amino acids: CASSGRDRRATETQYF. The CDR3 DNA is TGTGCCAGCAGCGGCCGGGACAGGAGGGCCACAGAGACGCAGTATTTT.